This T cell receptor beta chain was obtained from a study of blood T cell repertoires in COVID-19. Study details: COVID-19 samples collected from the United States, Italy and Spain covered acute and convalescent phases.

This clone has only a few counts. Authors' methods: Quantification of nucleated cells was approximated via reference gene primer amplification. TCRdb's table, derived via immunoSEQ multiplex PCR, lists solely in-frame clones and lacks some. The DNA gave D and trimming, while V, J and clone size come from that table. The table includes 390,000 or so clones, just over 85% detected once. Germline assignment: CDR1 SGHTA and CDR2 FQGNSA. The CDR3 length is 16 residues. The trim removed 2 bases at V and 0 bases at J, leaving 5 bases unmatched. The material sequenced was peripheral blood. This receptor was taken from a woman in her twenties or thirties with active or convalescent COVID-19. The J gene is TRBJ2-7, the V gene TRBV7-2, with TRBD2 matching 9 bases. The CDR3 spells CASSLYGLASSYEQYF. The CDR3 bases are TGTGCCAGCAGCTTATATGGACTAGCGAGCTCCTACGAGCAGTACTTC.